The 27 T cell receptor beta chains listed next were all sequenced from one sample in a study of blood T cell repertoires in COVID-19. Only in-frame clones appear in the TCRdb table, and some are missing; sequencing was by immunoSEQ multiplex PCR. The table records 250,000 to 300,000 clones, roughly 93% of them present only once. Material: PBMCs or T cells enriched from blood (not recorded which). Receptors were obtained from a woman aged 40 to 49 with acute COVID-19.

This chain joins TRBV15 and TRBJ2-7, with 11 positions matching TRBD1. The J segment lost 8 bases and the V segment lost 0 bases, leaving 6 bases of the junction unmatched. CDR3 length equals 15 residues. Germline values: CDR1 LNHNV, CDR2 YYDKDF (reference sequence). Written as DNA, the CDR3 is TGTGCCACCAGCAGAGACGGGACAGGGGGTAGGAAGCAGTACTTC. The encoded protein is CATSRDGTGGRKQYF.

The CDR3 DNA reads TGTGCCAGCAGCTCGACTAGCGGGAGTTCCTATGAGCAGTTCTTC. Translation gives CASSSTSGSSYEQFF. This chain joins TRBV7-2 and TRBJ2-1; 12 positions agree with TRBD2. CDR1 is SGHTA, CDR2 FQGNSA, per germline. CDR3 length: 15 residues. The V segment lost 4 bases and the J segment 8 bases; nucleotides outside the gene matches: 6.

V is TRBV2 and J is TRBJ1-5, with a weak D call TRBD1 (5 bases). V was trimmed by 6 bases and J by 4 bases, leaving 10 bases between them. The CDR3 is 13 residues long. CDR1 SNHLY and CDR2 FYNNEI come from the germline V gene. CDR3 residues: CASSLGRNQPQHF. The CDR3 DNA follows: TGTGCCAGCAGCCTGGGGCGGAATCAGCCCCAGCATTTT.

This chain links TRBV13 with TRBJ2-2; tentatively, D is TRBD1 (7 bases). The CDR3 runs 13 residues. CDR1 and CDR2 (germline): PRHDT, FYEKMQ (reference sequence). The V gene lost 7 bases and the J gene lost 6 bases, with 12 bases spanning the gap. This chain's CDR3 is CASKLRGAGELFF. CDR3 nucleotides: TGTGCCAGCAAGCTCAGGGGGGCCGGGGAGCTGTTTTTT.

The CDR3 loop reads CASSIDRGKGEQFF. The CDR3 nucleotides are TGTGCCAGTAGTATAGATAGGGGAAAGGGTGAGCAGTTCTTC. The chain has TRBV19 and TRBJ2-1; D may be TRBD1 (5 bases). The CDR3 has 14 residues. Trimming left V 0 bases short and J 9 bases short, with 12 bases between. Germline V gives CDR1 LNHDA, CDR2 SQIVND (reference sequence).

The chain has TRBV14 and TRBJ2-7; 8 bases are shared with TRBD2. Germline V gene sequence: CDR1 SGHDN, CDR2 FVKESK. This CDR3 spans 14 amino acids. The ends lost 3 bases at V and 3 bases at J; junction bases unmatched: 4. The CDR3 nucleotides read TGTGCCAGCAGCCATACCGGGGGGGGCTACGAGCAGTACTTC. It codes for CASSHTGGGYEQYF.

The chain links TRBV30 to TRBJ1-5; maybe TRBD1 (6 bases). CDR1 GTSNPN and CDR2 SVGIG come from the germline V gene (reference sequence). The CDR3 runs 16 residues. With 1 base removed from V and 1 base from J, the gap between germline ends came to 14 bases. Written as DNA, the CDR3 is TGTGCCTGGAGTGATCGACAGGCCCGGAGCAATCAGCCCCAGCATTTT. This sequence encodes CAWSDRQARSNQPQHF.

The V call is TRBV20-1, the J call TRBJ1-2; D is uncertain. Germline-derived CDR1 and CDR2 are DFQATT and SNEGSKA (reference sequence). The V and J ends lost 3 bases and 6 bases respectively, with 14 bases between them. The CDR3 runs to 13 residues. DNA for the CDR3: TGCAGTGCTAGTCCCGCGAACGAGAATGGCTACACCTTC. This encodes CSASPANENGYTF.

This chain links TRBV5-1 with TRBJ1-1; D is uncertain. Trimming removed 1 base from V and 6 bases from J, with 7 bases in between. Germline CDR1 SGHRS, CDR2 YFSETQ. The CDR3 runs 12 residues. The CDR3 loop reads CASSLPGSEAFF. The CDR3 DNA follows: TGCGCCAGCAGCTTGCCTGGCTCTGAAGCTTTCTTT.

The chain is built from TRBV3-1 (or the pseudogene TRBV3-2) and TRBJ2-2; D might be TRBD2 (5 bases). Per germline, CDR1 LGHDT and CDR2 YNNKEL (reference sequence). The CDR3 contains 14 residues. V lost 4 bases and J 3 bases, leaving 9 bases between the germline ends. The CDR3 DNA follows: TGTGCCAGCAGCCGAGGGAGAGACACCGGGGAGCTGTTTTTT. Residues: CASSRGRDTGELFF.

CDR3 nucleotide sequence: TGTGCCAGCAGCGTAGTTAGCGGGGGGGCCACAGATACGCAGTATTTT. It translates to CASSVVSGGATDTQYF. V is TRBV9 and J is TRBJ2-3; TRBD2 aligns across 11 bases. The ends lost 0 bases at V and 2 bases at J; junction bases unmatched: 2. The CDR3 covers 16 residues. Germline loops: CDR1 SGDLS, CDR2 YYNGEE. The complete variable domain, with remaining parts taken from reference TRBV9 and TRBJ2-3, reads DSGVTQTPKHLITATGQRVTLRCSPRSGDLSVYWYQQSLDQGLQFLIQYYNGEERAKGNILERFSAQQFPDLHSELNLSSLELGDSALYFCASSVVSGGATDTQYFGPGTRLTVL.

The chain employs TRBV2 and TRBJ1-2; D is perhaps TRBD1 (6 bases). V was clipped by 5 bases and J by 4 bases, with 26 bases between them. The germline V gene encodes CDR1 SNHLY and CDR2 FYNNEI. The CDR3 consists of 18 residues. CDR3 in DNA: TGTGCCAGCAGTCCAGGGTTCTTAGGCGCCCAGGGGAGCTATGGCTACACCTTC. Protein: CASSPGFLGAQGSYGYTF.

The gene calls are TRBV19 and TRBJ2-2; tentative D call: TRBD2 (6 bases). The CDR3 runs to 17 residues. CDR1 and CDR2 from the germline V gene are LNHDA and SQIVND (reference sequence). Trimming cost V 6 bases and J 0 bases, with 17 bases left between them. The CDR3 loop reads CASRGGSPIANTGELFF. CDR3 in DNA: TGTGCCAGTAGGGGAGGTAGCCCTATCGCGAACACCGGGGAGCTGTTTTTT.

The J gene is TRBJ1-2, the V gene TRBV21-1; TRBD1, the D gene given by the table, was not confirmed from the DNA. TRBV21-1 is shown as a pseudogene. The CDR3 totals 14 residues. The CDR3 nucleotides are TGTGCCAGCAGACCACCGGGACAGGGGTTCGGCTACACCTTC. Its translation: CASRPPGQGFGYTF.

The CDR3 region has the DNA TGTGCCAGCAGCCGAGATATGGGCTACACCTTC. Its translation: CASSRDMGYTF. This chain uses TRBV2 with TRBJ1-2; unclear D gene. Germline CDR1 is SNHLY and CDR2 is FYNNEI. The CDR3 is made up of 11 amino acids. V was cut by 6 bases and J by 8 bases, with 10 bases left in between.

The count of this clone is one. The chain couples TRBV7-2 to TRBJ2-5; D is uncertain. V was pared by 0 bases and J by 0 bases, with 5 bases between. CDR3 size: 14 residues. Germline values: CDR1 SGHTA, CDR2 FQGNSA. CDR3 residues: CASSLALYQETQYF. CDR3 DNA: TGTGCCAGCAGCTTAGCCCTGTACCAAGAGACCCAGTACTTC.

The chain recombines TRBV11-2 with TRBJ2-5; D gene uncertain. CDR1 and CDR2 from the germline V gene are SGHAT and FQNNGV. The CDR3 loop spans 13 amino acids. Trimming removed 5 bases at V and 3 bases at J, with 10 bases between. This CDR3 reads CASSPDTEETQYF. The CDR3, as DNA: TGTGCCAGCAGCCCCGACACAGAAGAGACCCAGTACTTC.

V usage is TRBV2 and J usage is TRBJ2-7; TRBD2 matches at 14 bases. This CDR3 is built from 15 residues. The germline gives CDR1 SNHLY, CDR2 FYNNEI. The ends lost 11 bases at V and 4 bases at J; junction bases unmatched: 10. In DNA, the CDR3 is TGTGCCGGAAACCTCGGACTAGCGGGAGGTTACGAGCAGTACTTC. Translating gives CAGNLGLAGGYEQYF.

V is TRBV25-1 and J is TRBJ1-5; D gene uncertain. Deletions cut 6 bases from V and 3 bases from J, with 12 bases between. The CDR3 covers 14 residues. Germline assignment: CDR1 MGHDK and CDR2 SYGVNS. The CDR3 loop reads CASRAFPLNQPQHF. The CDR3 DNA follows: TGTGCCAGCAGAGCCTTTCCACTCAATCAGCCCCAGCATTTT. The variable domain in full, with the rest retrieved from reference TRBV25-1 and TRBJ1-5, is EADIYQTPRYLVIGTGKKITLECSQTMGHDKMYWYQQDPGMELHLIHYSYGVNSTEKGDLSSESTVSRIRTEHFPLTLESARPSHTSQYLCASRAFPLNQPQHFGDGTRLSIL.

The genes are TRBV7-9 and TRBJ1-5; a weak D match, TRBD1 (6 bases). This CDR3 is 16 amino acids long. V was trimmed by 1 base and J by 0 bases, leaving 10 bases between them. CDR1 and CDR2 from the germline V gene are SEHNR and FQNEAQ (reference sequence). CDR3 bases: TGTGCCAGCAGCTTAGATGGACAGTTTAGCAATCAGCCCCAGCATTTT. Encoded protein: CASSLDGQFSNQPQHF.

The CDR3 DNA sequence: TGTGCCGCTCCGGGGGCCCTGGGGGAGGGCACTGAAGCTTTCTTT. This encodes CAAPGALGEGTEAFF. The chain couples TRBV6-5 to TRBJ1-1, with D possibly TRBD1 on 6 matching bases. The V gene's germline CDR1 is MNHEY and CDR2 SVGAGI. The CDR3 spans 15 residues. V shed 11 bases and J shed 4 bases, with 23 bases lying between them.

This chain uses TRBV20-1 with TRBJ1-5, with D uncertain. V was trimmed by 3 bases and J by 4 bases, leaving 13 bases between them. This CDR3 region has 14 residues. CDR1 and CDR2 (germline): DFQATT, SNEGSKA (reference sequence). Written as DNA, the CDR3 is TGCAGTGCTAGTCTCGCGGCAGAGAATCAGCCCCAGCATTTT. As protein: CSASLAAENQPQHF.

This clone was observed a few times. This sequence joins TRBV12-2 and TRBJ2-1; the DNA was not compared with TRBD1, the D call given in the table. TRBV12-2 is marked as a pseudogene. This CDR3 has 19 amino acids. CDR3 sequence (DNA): TGTGCAAGTCGCCTACGCGTCCCCCAGAGACTGGGACAGAACAATGAGCAGTTCTTC. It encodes CASRLRVPQRLGQNNEQFF.

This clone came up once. The CDR3 region is CASRAGTMNTGELFF. CDR3 DNA sequence: TGTGCCAGCAGGGCCGGGACAATGAACACCGGGGAGCTGTTTTTT. The rearrangement links TRBV6-5 to TRBJ2-2; the D gene is possibly TRBD1 (6 bases). The germline CDR1 and CDR2 sequences are MNHEY and SVGAGI. The CDR3 runs 15 residues. Trimming removed 6 bases from V and 1 base from J, with 12 bases in between.

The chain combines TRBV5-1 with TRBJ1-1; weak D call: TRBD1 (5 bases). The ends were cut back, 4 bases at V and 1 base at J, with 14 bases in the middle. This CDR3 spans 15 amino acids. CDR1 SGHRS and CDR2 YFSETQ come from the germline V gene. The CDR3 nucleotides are TGCGCCAGCAGCGTCCAGGGACTCGGGAACACTGAAGCTTTCTTT. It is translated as CASSVQGLGNTEAFF.

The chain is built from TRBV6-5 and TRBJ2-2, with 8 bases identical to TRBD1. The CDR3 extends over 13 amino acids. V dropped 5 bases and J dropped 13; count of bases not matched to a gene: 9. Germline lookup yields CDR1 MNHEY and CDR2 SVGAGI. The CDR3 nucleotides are TGTGCCAGCAGTAGCCAGGGGGCATATGGGCTGTTTTTT. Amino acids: CASSSQGAYGLFF.

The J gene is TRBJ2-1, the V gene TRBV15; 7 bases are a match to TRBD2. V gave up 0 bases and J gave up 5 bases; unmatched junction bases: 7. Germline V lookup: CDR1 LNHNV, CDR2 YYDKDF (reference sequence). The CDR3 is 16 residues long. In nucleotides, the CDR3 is TGTGCCACCAGCAGAGATATTGGGGGAGGGAACAATGAGCAGTTCTTC. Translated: CATSRDIGGGNNEQFF.